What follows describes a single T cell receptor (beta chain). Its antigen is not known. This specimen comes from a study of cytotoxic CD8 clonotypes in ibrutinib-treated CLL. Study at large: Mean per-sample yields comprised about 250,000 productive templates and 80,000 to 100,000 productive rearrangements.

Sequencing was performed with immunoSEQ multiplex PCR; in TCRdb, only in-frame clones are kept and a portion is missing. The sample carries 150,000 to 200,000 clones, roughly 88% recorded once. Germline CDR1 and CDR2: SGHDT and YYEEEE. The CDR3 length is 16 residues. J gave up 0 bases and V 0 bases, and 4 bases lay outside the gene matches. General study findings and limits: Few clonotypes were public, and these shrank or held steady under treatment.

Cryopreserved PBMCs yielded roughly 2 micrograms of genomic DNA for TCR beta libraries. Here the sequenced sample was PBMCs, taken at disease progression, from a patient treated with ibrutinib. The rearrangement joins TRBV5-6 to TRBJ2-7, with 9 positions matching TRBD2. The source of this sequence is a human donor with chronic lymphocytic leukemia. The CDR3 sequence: CASSLVLAGFSYEQYF. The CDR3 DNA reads TGTGCCAGCAGCTTGGTACTAGCGGGTTTCTCCTACGAGCAGTACTTC.